The 24 T cell receptor beta chains below were found in one sample sequenced in a study of HIV-infected children after antiretroviral therapy interruption (dated by TCRdb to about 2019). Reading the label with the study, this specimen's treatment or condition is: PENTA 11 planned treatment interruption arm or continuous ART arm. Library preparation used 3' RACE. For sequencing, an Illumina MiSeq was employed. To correct PCR amplification bias, TCR libraries were generated from RNA with a 3' RACE protocol that used unique molecular identifiers. In TCRdb, the public reads were trimmed at Q25 with fastp and aligned with MiXCR, with productive beta chains retained. Entries are consolidated by CDR3 protein sequence, retaining the most common genes and DNA. Counted in this sample were approximately 95,000 distinct CDR3 sequences; roughly 6.7% of them appeared once. The ten largest account for 0.85% to 1.2% of the sample.

The specimen comprised CD45RA+ CD4+ T cells from PBMCs, pooled from several time points, sampled from a donor given antiretroviral therapy, either interrupted or continuous. The cell subset or site label on this specimen signifies: naive CD4+ CD45RA+ CD45RO- T cells. Every receptor here comes from a pool of human donors with HIV.

This clonotype was recorded at least ten times. The J gene is TRBJ2-5, the V gene TRBV28; D unresolved. V lost 6 bases to trimming and J lost 2 bases, with 13 bases between them. The CDR3 consists of 14 residues. Germline CDR1 reads MDHEN; CDR2 reads SYDVKM. CDR3 in amino acids: CASSPPSRQETQYF. The CDR3 DNA reads as TGTGCCAGCAGCCCCCCTTCACGACAAGAGACCCAGTACTTC.

Remarks on this clonotype: A junction end diverges from the germline sequence, so it may reflect a read error. V usage is TRBV24-1 and J usage is TRBJ2-7; 8 bases match TRBD1. CDR1 is KGHDR and CDR2 is SFDVKD in the germline V gene. The CDR3 consists of 15 residues. In DNA, the CDR3 is TGTGTCACCAGTGCTCCAAACAGGGGGTTCTACGAGCAGTACTTC. Amino acids: CVTSAPNRGFYEQYF.

This clonotype has at least ten counts. The chain's CDR3 is CASSLYTGGNEQFF. The CDR3 nucleotides read TGCGCCAGCAGCTTATACACAGGGGGCAATGAGCAGTTCTTC. The rearrangement joins TRBV5-1 to TRBJ2-1; 8 bases are shared with TRBD1. Trimming took 2 bases from V and 6 from J; bases not matched to a gene: 4. Germline CDR1 reads SGHRS; CDR2 reads YFSETQ. The CDR3 has 14 residues.

This clonotype was seen many times. The genes are TRBV3-1 and TRBJ1-6; TRBD1 matches at 7 bases. The V gene end was trimmed by 4 bases and the J gene end by 7 bases; junction bases not matched to a gene: 7. This CDR3 contains 15 residues. Germline V gene data show CDR1 as LGHDT and CDR2 as YNNKEL (reference sequence). The CDR3 DNA follows: TGTGCCAGCAGCCCAGGGGGAGGCCCCAATTCACCCCTCCACTTT. This translates into CASSPGGGPNSPLHF.

At least ten counts were recorded for this clonotype. This rearrangement joins TRBV5-5 to TRBJ2-7, with D possibly matching TRBD1 (5 bases). CDR3 length: 12 residues. Germline V lookup: CDR1 SGHKS, CDR2 YYEKEE (reference sequence). Trimming left V 0 bases short and J 5 bases short, with 6 bases between. The CDR3 bases are TGTGCCAGCAGCTTGGCAGGGAACGAGCAGTACTTC. It encodes CASSLAGNEQYF.

This clonotype occurred many times. The CDR3 reads CASRSRADTQYF. The DNA for the CDR3 is TGTGCCAGCAGGTCCCGCGCGGATACGCAGTATTTT. This chain links TRBV6-5 with TRBJ2-3; D unresolved. V lost 6 bases to trimming and J lost 6 bases, with 10 bases between them. The CDR3 runs to 12 residues. Germline V gene lookup returns CDR1 MNHEY and CDR2 SVGAGI.

This clonotype was picked up many times. The chain links TRBV11-2 to TRBJ2-3; TRBD2 agrees at 8 bases. This CDR3 comprises 19 residues. Germline assignment: CDR1 SGHAT and CDR2 FQNNGV. After removal of 2 bases from V and 2 bases from J, the junction contained 15 bases not matched to a gene. CDR3 DNA: TGTGCCAGCAGCTTATATCCGCCAGGGACTAGAACACCCACAGATACGCAGTATTTT. It is translated as CASSLYPPGTRTPTDTQYF.

Ten or more counts support this clonotype. The V gene is TRBV3-1, the J gene TRBJ2-7, with D perhaps matching TRBD1 (6 bases). CDR1 and CDR2 (germline): LGHDT, YNNKEL (reference sequence). V gave up 4 bases and J gave up 3 bases, with 13 bases separating them. The CDR3 runs 14 residues. The CDR3 region has the DNA TGTGCCAGCAGCCCCCGGACAGAGAGCTACGAGCAGTACTTC. As protein: CASSPRTESYEQYF.

This clonotype was counted at least ten times. The V gene is TRBV18, the J gene TRBJ2-5; no clear D. The V end lost 0 bases, the J end lost 4 bases, and 3 bases lay between the germline ends. The germline gives CDR1 KGHSH, CDR2 LQKENI. The CDR3 runs 12 residues. CDR3 DNA sequence: TGTGCCAGCTCACCACCGGGAGAGACCCAGTACTTC. Its translation is CASSPPGETQYF. Filled out from reference TRBV18 and TRBJ2-5, the complete variable domain reads NAGVMQNPRHLVRRRGQEARLRCSPMKGHSHVYWYRQLPEEGLKFMVYLQKENIIDESGMPKERFSAEFPKEGPSILRIQQVVRGDSAAYFCASSPPGETQYFGPGTRLLVL.

The J gene is TRBJ2-7, the V gene TRBV10-3; TRBD1 aligns across 8 bases. V lost 7 bases and J lost 0; bases outside the gene matches: 5. The V gene's germline CDR1 is ENHRY and CDR2 SYGVKD. CDR3 size: 14 residues. CDR3 bases: TGTGCCATCACTGGACAGGGCAGCTCCTACGAGCAGTACTTC. Amino acid sequence: CAITGQGSSYEQYF.

This clonotype was seen at least ten times. The V gene is TRBV7-8, the J gene TRBJ1-5; D not resolved. The CDR3 has 12 residues. Germline CDR1 is SGHVS and CDR2 is FQNEAQ. V was clipped by 6 bases and J by 3 bases, with 6 bases between them. Here the CDR3 DNA reads TGTGCCAGCAGGAGGTACAATCAGCCCCAGCATTTT. It translates to CASRRYNQPQHF.

This clonotype showed up many times. The chain couples TRBV5-1 to TRBJ2-5; 9 positions agree with TRBD2. CDR1 SGHRS and CDR2 YFSETQ come from the germline V gene. The CDR3 covers 16 residues. V gave up 0 bases and J gave up 0 bases; unmatched junction bases: 3. In DNA form, the CDR3 reads TGCGCCAGCAGCTTGGCGCGCGGGGGGGACCAAGAGACCCAGTACTTC. It is translated as CASSLARGGDQETQYF.

In this sample, this clonotype turned up a few times. The chain employs TRBV10-3 and TRBJ1-1, with 7 bases identical to TRBD1. The V gene end was trimmed by 4 bases and the J gene end by 5 bases; junction bases not matched to a gene: 13. Germline V gene data show CDR1 as ENHRY and CDR2 as SYGVKD. The length of the CDR3 is 16 residues. Here the CDR3 reads CAISARSEGAQTEAFF. CDR3 in DNA: TGTGCCATCAGTGCCCGGTCCGAGGGGGCGCAGACTGAAGCTTTCTTT.

This clonotype was recorded at least ten times. For the CDR3, the DNA is TGTGCCAGCCAGACAGGGCTGTTTGATGAGCAGTTCTTC. Protein: CASQTGLFDEQFF. This sequence joins TRBV12-3 or TRBV12-4 and TRBJ2-1; 7 nucleotides match TRBD1. The CDR3 totals 13 residues. J lost 8 bases, V lost 8 bases, and 9 bases had no gene match.

J is TRBJ1-4 and V is TRBV6-6; 7 bases fit TRBD1. The germline CDR1 and CDR2 sequences are MNHNY and SVGAGI (reference sequence). V shed 2 bases and J 3 bases; nucleotides not matched to a gene: 9. The CDR3 runs to 17 residues. Here the CDR3 reads CASSYTTGGTANEKLFF. In nucleotides, the CDR3 is TGTGCCAGCAGTTACACAACAGGCGGGACAGCTAATGAAAAACTGTTTTTT.

This clonotype was detected many times. Its ends do not fully match the called genes, so a read error is possible. The J gene is TRBJ2-4, the V gene TRBV6-6; a possible D gene is TRBD1 (5 bases). The CDR3 has 15 amino acids. CDR1 and CDR2 (germline): MNHNY, SVGAGI (reference sequence). The CDR3, as DNA: TGTGCCAGCGGTGATGCCCAGGGTAGGCAAAACACCTTGTACTTT. It is translated as CASGDAQGRQNTLYF.

The CDR3 sequence: CATSTPGRQEEQYF. The CDR3, as DNA: TGTGCCACCAGCACCCCGGGTCGACAGGAAGAGCAGTACTTC. V is TRBV15 and J is TRBJ2-7; D is possibly TRBD1 (6 bases). Germline V gene sequence: CDR1 LNHNV, CDR2 YYDKDF (reference sequence). V was pared by 4 bases and J by 7 bases, with 17 bases between. The CDR3 length is 14 residues. Combining the CDR3 with reference TRBV15 and TRBJ2-7 gives the whole variable domain DAMVIQNPRYQVTQFGKPVTLSCSQTLNHNVMYWYQQKSSQAPKLLFHYYDKDFNNEADTPDNFQSRRPNTSFCFLDIRSPGLGDTAMYLCATSTPGRQEEQYFGPGTRLTVT.

The table lists this clonotype with a few counts. The CDR3: CASSTGQGNGYTF. CDR3 sequence (DNA): TGTGCCAGCAGCACGGGACAGGGTAATGGCTACACCTTC. V and J are TRBV7-3 and TRBJ1-2; the match to TRBD1 covers 9 bases. V was clipped by 5 bases and J by 6 bases; unmatched bases: 4. This CDR3 region has 13 residues. Germline values: CDR1 SGHTA, CDR2 FQGTGA.

This clonotype came up many times. The genes are TRBV6-1 and TRBJ2-3, with D tentatively TRBD1 or TRBD2 (6 bases each). Trimming pared 4 bases from V and 3 bases from J, leaving 11 bases between. Germline CDR1 and CDR2: MNHNS and SASEGT. CDR3 size: 14 residues. The CDR3 spells CASSVGGRTDTQYF. The CDR3 bases are TGTGCCAGCAGTGTAGGGGGGCGGACAGATACGCAGTATTTT.

This clonotype showed up many times. The chain links TRBV9 to TRBJ2-3, with a tentative D call TRBD2 (6 bases). Deletions cut 0 bases from V and 3 bases from J, with 17 bases between. The CDR3 contains 17 residues. Germline CDR1 and CDR2: SGDLS and YYNGEE. CDR3 loop: CASSVVGGAGRTDTQYF. The DNA for the CDR3 is TGTGCCAGCAGCGTAGTTGGAGGGGCAGGGAGGACAGATACGCAGTATTTT. The variable domain in full, completed from reference TRBV9 and TRBJ2-3, reads DSGVTQTPKHLITATGQRVTLRCSPRSGDLSVYWYQQSLDQGLQFLIQYYNGEERAKGNILERFSAQQFPDLHSELNLSSLELGDSALYFCASSVVGGAGRTDTQYFGPGTRLTVL.

This clonotype has just a few counts. The rearrangement uses TRBV2 and TRBJ1-1, with D possibly TRBD1 on 6 matching bases. Trimming took 8 bases from V and 1 from J, leaving 11 bases between them. This CDR3 contains 13 residues. CDR1 is SNHLY, CDR2 FYNNEI, per germline. This chain's CDR3 is CASGVDRNTEAFF. The CDR3 coding sequence is TGTGCCAGCGGAGTGGACAGGAACACTGAAGCTTTCTTT. Supplemented by reference TRBV2 and TRBJ1-1, the full variable domain reads EPEVTQTPSHQVTQMGQEVILRCVPISNHLYFYWYRQILGQKVEFLVSFYNNEISEKSEIFDDQFSVERPDGSNFTLKIRSTKLEDSAMYFCASGVDRNTEAFFGQGTRLTVV.

The J gene is TRBJ1-3, the V gene TRBV19; D might be TRBD1 (6 bases). CDR3 size: 16 residues. Trimming stripped 4 bases from V and 0 bases from J, with 13 bases between. Germline V gives CDR1 LNHDA, CDR2 SQIVND (reference sequence). DNA for the CDR3: TGTGCCAGTAGTACGGGGGCGATCCCCTCTGGAAACACCATATATTTT. It yields the protein CASSTGAIPSGNTIYF.

The V gene is TRBV5-6, the J gene TRBJ2-6, with 7 nucleotides matching TRBD2. The CDR3 covers 19 residues. Trimming took 0 bases from V and 1 from J; bases not matched to a gene: 10. Germline V gene data show CDR1 as SGHDT and CDR2 as YYEEEE. CDR3 sequence reads: CASSLGEGLPWSGANVLTF. CDR3 DNA: TGTGCCAGCAGCTTGGGGGAGGGACTACCTTGGTCTGGGGCCAACGTCCTGACTTTC.

In this sample, this clonotype turned up many times. This rearrangement joins TRBV3-1 to TRBJ1-3; no clear D gene. Germline loops: CDR1 LGHDT, CDR2 YNNKEL (reference sequence). The CDR3 has 15 amino acids. Deletions cut 0 bases from V and 1 base from J, with 7 bases between. The DNA of the CDR3 is TGTGCCAGCAGCCAAGATACGATTTCTGGAAACACCATATATTTT. It yields the protein CASSQDTISGNTIYF.